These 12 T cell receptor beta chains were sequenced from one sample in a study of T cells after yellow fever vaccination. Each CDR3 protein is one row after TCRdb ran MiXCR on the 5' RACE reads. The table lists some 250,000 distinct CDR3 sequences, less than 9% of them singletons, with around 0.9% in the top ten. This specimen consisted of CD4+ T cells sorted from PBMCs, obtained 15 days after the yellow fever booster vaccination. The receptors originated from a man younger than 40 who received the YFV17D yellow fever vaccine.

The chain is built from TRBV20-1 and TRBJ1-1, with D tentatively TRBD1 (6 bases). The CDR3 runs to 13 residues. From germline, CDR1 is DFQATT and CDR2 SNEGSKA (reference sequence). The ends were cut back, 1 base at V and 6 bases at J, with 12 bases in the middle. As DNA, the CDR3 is TGCAGTGCTAGAGGACCTGACAGGTCTGAAGCTTTCTTT. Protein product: CSARGPDRSEAFF.

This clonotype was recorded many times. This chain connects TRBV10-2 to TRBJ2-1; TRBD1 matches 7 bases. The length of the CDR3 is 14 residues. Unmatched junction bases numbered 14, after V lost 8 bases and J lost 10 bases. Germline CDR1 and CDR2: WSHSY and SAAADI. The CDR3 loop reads CASRRQGDRGEQFF. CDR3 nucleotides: TGCGCCAGCCGCCGGCAGGGGGACAGAGGGGAGCAGTTCTTC.

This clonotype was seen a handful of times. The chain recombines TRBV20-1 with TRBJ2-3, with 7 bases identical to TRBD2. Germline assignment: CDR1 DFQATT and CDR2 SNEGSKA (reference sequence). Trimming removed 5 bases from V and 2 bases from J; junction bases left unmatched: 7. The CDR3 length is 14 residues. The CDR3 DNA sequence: TGCAGTGCTCCCTTGCGGGGGACCACAGATACGCAGTATTTT. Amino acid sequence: CSAPLRGTTDTQYF.

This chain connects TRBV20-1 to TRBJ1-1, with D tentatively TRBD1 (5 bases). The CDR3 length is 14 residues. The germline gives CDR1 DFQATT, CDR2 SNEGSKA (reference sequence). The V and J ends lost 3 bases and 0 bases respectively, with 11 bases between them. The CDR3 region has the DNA TGCAGTGCTAGGGAGGGGTCATTGAACACTGAAGCTTTCTTT. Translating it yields CSAREGSLNTEAFF.

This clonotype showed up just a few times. The DNA for the CDR3 is TGTGCCAGTAGTATCCAGATTGAGTACGAGCAGTACTTC. Translation: CASSIQIEYEQYF. The chain has TRBV19 and TRBJ2-7, with D unresolved. The CDR3 extends over 13 amino acids. Trimming shortened V by 3 bases and J by 4 bases, and 10 bases separated the two germline ends. The V gene's germline CDR1 is LNHDA and CDR2 SQIVND (reference sequence).

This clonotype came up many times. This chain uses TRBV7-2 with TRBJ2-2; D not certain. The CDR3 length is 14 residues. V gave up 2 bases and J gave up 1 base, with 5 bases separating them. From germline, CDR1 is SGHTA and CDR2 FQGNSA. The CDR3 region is CASSLLLNTGELFF. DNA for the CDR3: TGTGCCAGCAGCTTATTACTGAACACCGGGGAGCTGTTTTTT. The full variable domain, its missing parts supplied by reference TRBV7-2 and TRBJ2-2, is GAGVSQSPSNKVTEKGKDVELRCDPISGHTALYWYRQSLGQGLEFLIYFQGNSAPDKSGLPSDRFSAERTGGSVSTLTIQRTQQEDSAVYLCASSLLLNTGELFFGEGSRLTVL.

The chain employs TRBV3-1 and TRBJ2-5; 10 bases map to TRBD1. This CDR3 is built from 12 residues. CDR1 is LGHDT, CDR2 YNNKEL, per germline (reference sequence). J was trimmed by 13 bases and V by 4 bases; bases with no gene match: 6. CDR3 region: CASSLRQGALYF. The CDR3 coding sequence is TGTGCCAGCAGCCTTAGACAGGGGGCCCTGTACTTC.

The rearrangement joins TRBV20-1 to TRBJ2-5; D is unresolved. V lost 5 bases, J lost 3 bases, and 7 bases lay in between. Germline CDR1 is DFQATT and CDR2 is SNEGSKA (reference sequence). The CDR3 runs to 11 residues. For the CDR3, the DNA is TGCAGTGCTCACGGAGAAGAGACCCAGTACTTC. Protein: CSAHGEETQYF.

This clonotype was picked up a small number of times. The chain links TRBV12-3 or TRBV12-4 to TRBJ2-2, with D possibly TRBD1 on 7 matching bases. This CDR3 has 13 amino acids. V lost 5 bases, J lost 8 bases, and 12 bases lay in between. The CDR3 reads CASSPGGRGELFF. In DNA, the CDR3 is TGTGCCAGCAGTCCAGGGGGGAGGGGGGAGCTGTTTTTT.

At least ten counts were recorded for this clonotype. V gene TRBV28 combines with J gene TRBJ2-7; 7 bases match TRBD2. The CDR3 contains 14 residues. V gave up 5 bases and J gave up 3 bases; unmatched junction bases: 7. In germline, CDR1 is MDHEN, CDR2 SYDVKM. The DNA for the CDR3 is TGTGCCAGCAGTGGCTGGGGGGGAAACTACGAGCAGTACTTC. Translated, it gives CASSGWGGNYEQYF.

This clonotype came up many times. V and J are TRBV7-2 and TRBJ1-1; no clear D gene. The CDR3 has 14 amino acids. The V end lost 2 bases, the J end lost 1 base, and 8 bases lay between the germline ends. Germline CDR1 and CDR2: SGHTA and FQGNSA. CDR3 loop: CASSLNRQNTEAFF. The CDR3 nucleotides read TGTGCCAGCAGCTTAAACAGACAGAACACTGAAGCTTTCTTT.

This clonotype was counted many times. The CDR3 is CATRPNRDTEAFF. The CDR3 DNA follows: TGTGCCACCAGGCCTAATCGGGACACTGAAGCTTTCTTT. The chain is built from TRBV15 and TRBJ1-1, with D uncertain. V lost 6 bases and J lost 3, with 11 bases in between. This CDR3 is built from 13 residues. Germline V gene data show CDR1 as LNHNV and CDR2 as YYDKDF (reference sequence).